This T cell receptor beta chain was captured by sequencing in a study of T-cell memory formation after mild COVID-19. Study-wide results and caveats: There was a balanced CD4/CD8 profile in clones contracting day 15 to 85, and later expanders leaned CD4+. Second-wave clones with a day 37 peak had unconfirmed SARS-CoV-2 specificity. In pre-infection memory, a portion of responding clones appeared, which suggested that cross-reactive memory joined.

This CDR3 comprises 14 residues. In germline, CDR1 is SGHRS, CDR2 YFSETQ. With 3 bases clipped from V and 7 bases from J, the junction kept 6 bases outside the gene matches. Employing constant-segment primers, 5'RACE generated TCR alpha and TCR beta cDNA libraries bearing sample barcodes and UMIs. TCRdb reprocessed the 5' RACE reads with MiXCR, giving one entry per CDR3 protein. The sample has 350,000 to 500,000 distinct CDR3 sequences, about 20% seen once; the top ten hold under 25%. On this clonotype itself: What it binds is not known.

The genes are TRBV5-1 and TRBJ2-1, with 8 positions matching TRBD2. This sequence was found in a man younger than 35 who had mild COVID-19 (a few samples of this study predate the infection). Cell type and time point are not known. The material sequenced was PBMCs or a T cell subset sorted from them (not recorded which). CDR3 in amino acids: CASSWGTRGNEQFF. CDR3 nucleotide sequence: TGCGCCAGCAGCTGGGGGACTAGAGGGAATGAGCAGTTCTTC.